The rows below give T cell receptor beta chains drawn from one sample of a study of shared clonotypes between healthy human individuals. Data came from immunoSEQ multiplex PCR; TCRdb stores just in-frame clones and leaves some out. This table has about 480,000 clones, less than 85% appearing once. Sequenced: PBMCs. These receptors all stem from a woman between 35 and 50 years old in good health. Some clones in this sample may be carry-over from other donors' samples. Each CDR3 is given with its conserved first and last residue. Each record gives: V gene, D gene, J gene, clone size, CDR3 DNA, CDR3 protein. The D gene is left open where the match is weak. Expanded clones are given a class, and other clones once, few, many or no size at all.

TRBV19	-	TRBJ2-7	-	TGTGCCAGCCGCCTGGCGGCGGTCTCCTACGAGCAGTACTTC	CASRLAAVSYEQYF
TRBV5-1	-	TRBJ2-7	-	TGCGCCAGCAGCGCGTCCCAGGTCTCCGAGCAGTACTTC	CASSASQVSEQYF
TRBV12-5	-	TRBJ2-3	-	TGTGCTAGTGGTTTGGTCGGCGTCGCTGGCACAGATACGCAGTATTTT	CASGLVGVAGTDTQYF
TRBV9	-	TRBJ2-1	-	TGTGCCAGCAGCCAAGGTTCGGGAAACTACAATGAGCAGTTCTTC	CASSQGSGNYNEQFF
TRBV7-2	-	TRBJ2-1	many	TGTGCCAGCAGCTCTAATGCCTACAATGAGCAGTTCTTC	CASSSNAYNEQFF
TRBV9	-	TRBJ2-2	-	TGTGCCAGCAGCGTGTCTGGGTACACCGGGGAGCTGTTTTTT	CASSVSGYTGELFF
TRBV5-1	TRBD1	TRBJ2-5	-	TGCGCCAGCAGCTGGGGGACAGGCGTCCAAGAGACCCAGTACTTC	CASSWGTGVQETQYF
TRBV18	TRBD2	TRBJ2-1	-	TGTGCCAGCTCACCACAAGCGGGGAACTACAATGAGCAGTTCTTC	CASSPQAGNYNEQFF
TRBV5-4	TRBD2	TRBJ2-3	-	TGTGCCAGCAGCTTGGCCGTGGCGGGAGGAGATACGCAGTATTTT	CASSLAVAGGDTQYF
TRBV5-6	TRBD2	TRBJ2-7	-	TGTGCCAGCAGCTTACTAGCGGGACAGCCCTACGAGCAGTACTTC	CASSLLAGQPYEQYF
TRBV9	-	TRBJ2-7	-	TGTGCCAGCAGCGTAGCGCCCTCAGGCACTTACGAGCAGTACTTC	CASSVAPSGTYEQYF
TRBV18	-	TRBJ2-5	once	TGTGCCAGCTCACCACCGGTCATGGAGACCCAGTACTTC	CASSPPVMETQYF
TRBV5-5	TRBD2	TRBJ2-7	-	TGTGCCAGCAGGACCCTAGCGGGAGGGCCCGGCGAGCAGTACTTC	CASRTLAGGPGEQYF
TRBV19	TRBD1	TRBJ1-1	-	TGTGCCAGTAGTTTTCGGACAGGGGGCATAGTAGACACTGAAGCTTTCTTT	CASSFRTGGIVDTEAFF
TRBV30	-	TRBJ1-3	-	TGTGCCTGGAGTAACTCCGGGACCCTCGGGGACACCATATATTTT	CAWSNSGTLGDTIYF
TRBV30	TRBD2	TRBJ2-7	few	TGTGCCTGGAGTGTATGGGAGGGCAGACCTTCCTACGAGCAGTACTTC	CAWSVWEGRPSYEQYF
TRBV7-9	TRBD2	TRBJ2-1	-	TGTGCCAGCAGCGCCCCGCCGGGTAGCGGGAGGGGCTACAATGAGCAGTTCTTC	CASSAPPGSGRGYNEQFF
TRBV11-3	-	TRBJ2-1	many	TGTGCCAGCAGCGAGGAGATGGTGAGCTCCTACAATGAGCAGTTCTTC	CASSEEMVSSYNEQFF
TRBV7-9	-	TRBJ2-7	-	TGTGCCAGCAGCTTTTTTTCGGGAGATGACTACGAGCAGTACTTC	CASSFFSGDDYEQYF
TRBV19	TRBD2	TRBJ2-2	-	TGTGCCAGTAGTGATTCACTGCGGGGGTATTCCGGGGAGCTGTTTTTT	CASSDSLRGYSGELFF
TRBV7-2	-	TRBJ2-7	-	TGTGCCAGCAGCTTAGTCGTAAATAGCGGATACGAGCAGTACTTC	CASSLVVNSGYEQYF
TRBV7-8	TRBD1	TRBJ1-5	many	TGTGCCAGCAGCTCCAGGACAGGGGGCCGGGGCAATCAGCCCCAGCATTTT	CASSSRTGGRGNQPQHF
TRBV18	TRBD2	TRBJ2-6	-	TGTGCCAGCTCACCCGGCAGCGGGGACGTCCTGACTTTC	CASSPGSGDVLTF
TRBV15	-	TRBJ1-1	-	TGTGCCACCAGCACACAGGCGAACACTGAAGCTTTCTTT	CATSTQANTEAFF
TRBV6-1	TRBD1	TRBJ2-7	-	TGTGCCAGCAGTGAAGCCGGGGACAGGGCCGAGCAGTACTTC	CASSEAGDRAEQYF
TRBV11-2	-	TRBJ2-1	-	TGTGCCAGCAGCTTATCAGTACCCGAGGATGAGCAGTTCTTC	CASSLSVPEDEQFF
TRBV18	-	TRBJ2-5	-	TGTGCCAGCTCACCACCCTCACACCCGAGGGAGACCCAGTACTTC	CASSPPSHPRETQYF
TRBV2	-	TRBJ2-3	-	TGTGCCAGGGGACAAGGTGACGATACGCAGTATTTT	CARGQGDDTQYF
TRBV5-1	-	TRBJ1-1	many	TGCGCCAGCAGCTTGGGCGGAATGAACACTGAAGCTTTCTTT	CASSLGGMNTEAFF
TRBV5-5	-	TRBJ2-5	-	TGTGCCAGCAGCCCGGGGTGGGCTCAAGAGACCCAGTACTTC	CASSPGWAQETQYF
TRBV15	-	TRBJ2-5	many	TGTGCCACCAGCAGAGAGGAAGAGACCCAGTACTTC	CATSREEETQYF
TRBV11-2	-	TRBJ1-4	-	TGTGCCAGCAGCCCCTCGTCTCATGAAAAACTGTTTTTT	CASSPSSHEKLFF
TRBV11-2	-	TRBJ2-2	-	TGTGCCAGCAGCTTAGACGGTTGGAACAGCGGGGAGCTGTTTTTT	CASSLDGWNSGELFF
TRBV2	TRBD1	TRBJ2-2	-	TGTGCCAGCACGGGGACAGCTATCACCGGGGAGCTGTTTTTT	CASTGTAITGELFF
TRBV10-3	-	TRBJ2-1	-	TGTGCCATCAGCGTCGGGCCCTACACTGAGCAGTTCTTC	CAISVGPYTEQFF
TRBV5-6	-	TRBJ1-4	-	TGTGCCAGCAGCTTGGCTACAGGGCAAAATGAAAAACTGTTTTTT	CASSLATGQNEKLFF
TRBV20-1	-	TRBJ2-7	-	TGCAGTGCTAGAGGGGCTTACGAGCAGTACTTC	CSARGAYEQYF